A single sample is the source of the 20 T cell receptor beta chains below, sequenced in a study of stem cell transplantation in POMP-related autoinflammatory disease. The repertoire was sequenced with immunoSEQ multiplex PCR; TCRdb's copy has only in-frame clones and lacks some. The sample records approximately 23,000 clones, 80% to 85% being singletons. The specimen was CD4+ T cells from PBMCs, collected before stem cell transplantation. The receptors originated from a human donor with POMP-related autoinflammation and immune dysregulation (PRAID).

The chain couples TRBV5-1 to TRBJ2-5, with D maybe TRBD2 (6 bases). The germline V gene has CDR1 SGHRS and CDR2 YFSETQ. The CDR3 has 17 amino acids. V was cut by 0 bases and J by 4 bases, with 19 bases left in between. The CDR3 DNA follows: TGCGCCAGCAGCTTGGGGGGCAGACTAGTACTGGGAGAGACCCAGTACTTC. It is translated as CASSLGGRLVLGETQYF.

This clone was seen once. The rearrangement links TRBV28 to TRBJ2-7; D perhaps matches TRBD2 (6 bases). The germline V gene has CDR1 MDHEN and CDR2 SYDVKM. CDR3 length equals 12 residues. Trimming took off 5 bases at V and 7 bases at J, with 12 bases between the two ends. This CDR3 is CASSLDAGEQYF. As DNA, the CDR3 is TGTGCCAGCAGTCTCGACGCGGGGGAGCAGTACTTC.

The rearrangement uses TRBV10-2 and TRBJ2-7, with TRBD2 identical over 7 bases. Germline values: CDR1 WSHSY, CDR2 SAAADI. J lost 3 bases, V lost 2 bases, and 4 bases had no gene match. The CDR3 contains 14 residues. In nucleotides, the CDR3 is TGCGCCAGCAGTGAGAATGGCGGGAGCTACGAGCAGTACTTC. Protein: CASSENGGSYEQYF.

The V call is TRBV29-1, the J call TRBJ1-4; D remains ambiguous. Per germline, CDR1 SQVTM and CDR2 ANQGSEA. V was pared by 5 bases and J by 8 bases, with 12 bases between. The CDR3 length is 12 residues. CDR3 sequence reads: CSVLSPGEKLFF. In DNA form, the CDR3 reads TGCAGCGTTTTGTCCCCGGGGGAAAAACTGTTTTTT.

The chain combines TRBV7-3 with TRBJ2-2; either TRBD1 or TRBD2 may supply D (6 bases each). The CDR3 runs to 16 residues. V shed 3 bases and J shed 2 bases, with 13 bases lying between them. Germline assignment: CDR1 SGHTA and CDR2 FQGTGA. CDR3 residues: CASSLVGGANTGELFF. As DNA, the CDR3 is TGTGCCAGCAGCTTGGTGGGGGGCGCCAACACCGGGGAGCTGTTTTTT.

The chain couples TRBV15 to TRBJ2-7; 10 nucleotides match TRBD2. The germline V gene has CDR1 LNHNV and CDR2 YYDKDF (reference sequence). V shed 5 bases, J shed 5 bases, and the junction held 9 bases outside the gene matches. There are 15 residues in the CDR3. The DNA for the CDR3 is TGTGCCACCAGCTCCCTAGCGGGAGCCGGTGACGAGCAGTACTTC. It specifies CATSSLAGAGDEQYF.

This chain uses TRBV6-1 with TRBJ1-1, with TRBD1 matching 8 bases. This CDR3 spans 17 amino acids. V was clipped by 1 base and J by 1 base; unmatched bases: 8. Germline V gives CDR1 MNHNS, CDR2 SASEGT. The DNA of the CDR3 is TGTGCCAGCAGTGAAGTTGTGGCAGGGGGCAAGAACACTGAAGCTTTCTTT. Amino acid sequence: CASSEVVAGGKNTEAFF.

The chain links TRBV19 to TRBJ2-2; 8 positions match TRBD2. V lost 5 bases and J lost 4; bases outside the gene matches: 6. This CDR3 is 15 amino acids long. Germline V gene lookup returns CDR1 LNHDA and CDR2 SQIVND (reference sequence). The CDR3 reads CASSPSGRATGELFF. In DNA form, the CDR3 reads TGTGCCAGTAGTCCTTCCGGGAGGGCCACCGGGGAGCTGTTTTTT.

The V gene is TRBV15, the J gene TRBJ1-2, with D unclear. Germline assignment: CDR1 LNHNV and CDR2 YYDKDF (reference sequence). The CDR3 consists of 14 residues. Trimming removed 4 bases at V and 4 bases at J, with 13 bases between. The CDR3 DNA follows: TGTGCCACCAGCACGTACCTAAACGGCTATGGCTACACCTTC. This sequence encodes CATSTYLNGYGYTF.

The chain couples TRBV30 to TRBJ2-1, with D possibly matching TRBD1 (6 bases). This CDR3 has 13 amino acids. Between the trimmed V and J ends, which lost 6 bases and 6 bases, there was a span of 15 bases. CDR1 is GTSNPN, CDR2 SVGIG, per germline (reference sequence). This CDR3 reads CACPGTPANEQFF. CDR3 DNA sequence: TGTGCCTGCCCCGGGACACCCGCCAATGAGCAGTTCTTC.

The genes are TRBV4-1 and TRBJ1-1, with TRBD1 matching over 8 bases. This CDR3 is 12 amino acids long. The germline V gene has CDR1 MGHRA and CDR2 YSYEKL. V shed 0 bases, J shed 10 bases, and the junction held 1 base outside the gene matches. CDR3 sequence (DNA): TGCGCCAGCAGCCAAGAAGGACAGGGAGCTTTCTTT. Translating gives CASSQEGQGAFF.

V and J are TRBV6-6 and TRBJ2-3, with TRBD2 matching over 9 bases. J gave up 4 bases and V 7 bases, and 12 bases lay outside the gene matches. The germline V gene has CDR1 MNHNY and CDR2 SVGAGI (reference sequence). This CDR3 contains 16 residues. The CDR3 here is CASKFPGGRAPDTQYF. The CDR3 DNA reads TGTGCCAGCAAGTTCCCAGGCGGGAGGGCCCCAGATACGCAGTATTTT.

The chain employs TRBV25-1 and TRBJ2-5, with D perhaps matching TRBD1 or TRBD2 (5 bases each). This CDR3 has 15 residues. Trimming cost V 2 bases and J 1 base, with 11 bases left between them. The germline V gene encodes CDR1 MGHDK and CDR2 SYGVNS. The CDR3, as DNA: TGTGCCAGCAGTGAACCCCGGGGACCCCAAGAGACCCAGTACTTC. This codes for CASSEPRGPQETQYF.

This sequence joins TRBV5-1 and TRBJ2-1, with TRBD2 matching 10 bases. The junction had 10 bases not matched to a gene; V was cut back by 0 bases and J by 4 bases. The germline gives CDR1 SGHRS, CDR2 YFSETQ. The CDR3 length is 18 residues. Here the CDR3 reads CASSLGALAGAQYNEQFF. CDR3 sequence (DNA): TGCGCCAGCAGCTTGGGTGCCCTAGCGGGGGCACAATACAATGAGCAGTTCTTC.

The J gene is TRBJ1-2, the V gene TRBV18; D is unresolved. Between the trimmed V and J ends, which lost 3 bases and 8 bases, there was a span of 16 bases. The CDR3 loop spans 14 amino acids. Germline V gene sequence: CDR1 KGHSH, CDR2 LQKENI. CDR3 DNA: TGTGCCAGCTCACCCGAGAGGCCGGGGAGAGGCTACACCTTC. Translated: CASSPERPGRGYTF.

The sample holds a few counts of this clone. CDR3 DNA: TGTGCCTCGGAAGGGTCGAGTGAAGCTTTCTTT. It translates to CASEGSSEAFF. This rearrangement joins TRBV12-5 to TRBJ1-1; D remains unclear. Germline CDR1 and CDR2: LGHNT and FRNRAP. This CDR3 region has 11 residues.

The chain recombines TRBV5-4 with TRBJ2-3, with TRBD2 as a possible D gene (5 bases). This CDR3 comprises 14 residues. Trimming shortened V by 1 base and J by 3 bases, and 9 bases separated the two germline ends. Germline V gene data show CDR1 as SGHNT and CDR2 as YYREEE (reference sequence). The CDR3 nucleotides are TGTGCCAGCAGCTTGCGTCGGGAAACAGATACGCAGTATTTT. It codes for CASSLRRETDTQYF.

The rearrangement joins TRBV6-1 to TRBJ2-7; possibly TRBD1 or TRBD2 for D (6 bases each). CDR1 is MNHNS and CDR2 is SASEGT in the germline V gene. V gave up 6 bases and J gave up 2 bases, with 8 bases separating them. The CDR3 has 12 amino acids. CDR3 residues: CASREGAYEQYF. The CDR3 DNA follows: TGTGCCAGCAGGGAGGGGGCCTACGAGCAGTACTTC.

The rearrangement uses TRBV23-1 and TRBJ1-6, with 7 bases identical to TRBD1. TRBV23-1 is sorted into the ORF group, with uncertain function. This CDR3 is built from 16 residues. V was pared by 0 bases and J by 6 bases, with 5 bases of the junction left unmatched. CDR3 sequence (DNA): TGCGCCAGCAGTCAATCAAGGCAGGGGGGTAATTCACCCCTCCACTTT. This encodes CASSQSRQGGNSPLHF.

The chain couples TRBV5-6 to TRBJ2-7, with D perhaps assigned TRBD1 or TRBD2 (6 bases each). Looked up from germline, CDR1 is SGHDT and CDR2 is YYEEEE. V was pared by 3 bases and J by 4 bases, with 17 bases between. This CDR3 region has 15 residues. The CDR3 loop is CASSSVSLGGYEQYF. DNA for the CDR3: TGTGCCAGCAGCTCTGTGTCCCTAGGGGGGTACGAGCAGTACTTC. Complete variable domain (other parts from reference TRBV5-6 and TRBJ2-7): DAGVTQSPTHLIKTRGQQVTLRCSPKSGHDTVSWYQQALGQGPQFIFQYYEEEERQRGNFPDRFSGHQFPNYSSELNVNALLLGDSALYLCASSSVSLGGYEQYFGPGTRLTVT.